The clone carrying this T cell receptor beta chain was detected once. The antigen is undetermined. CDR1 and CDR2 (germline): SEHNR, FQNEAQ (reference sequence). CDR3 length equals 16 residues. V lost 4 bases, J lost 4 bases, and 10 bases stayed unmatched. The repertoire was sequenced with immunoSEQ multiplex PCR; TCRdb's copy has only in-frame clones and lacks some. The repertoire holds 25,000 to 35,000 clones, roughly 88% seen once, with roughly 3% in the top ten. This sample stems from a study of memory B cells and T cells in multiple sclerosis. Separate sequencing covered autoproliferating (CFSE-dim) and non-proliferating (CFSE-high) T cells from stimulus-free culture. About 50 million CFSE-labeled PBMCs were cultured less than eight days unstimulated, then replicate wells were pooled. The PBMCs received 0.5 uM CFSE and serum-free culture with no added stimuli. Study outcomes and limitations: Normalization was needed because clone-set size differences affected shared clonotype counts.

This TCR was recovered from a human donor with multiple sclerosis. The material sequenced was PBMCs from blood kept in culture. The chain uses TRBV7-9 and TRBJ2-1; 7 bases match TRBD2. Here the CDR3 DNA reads TGTGCCAGCAGCTCCCCGGGGGAAGCGGGGTACAATGAGCAGTTCTTC. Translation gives CASSSPGEAGYNEQFF.